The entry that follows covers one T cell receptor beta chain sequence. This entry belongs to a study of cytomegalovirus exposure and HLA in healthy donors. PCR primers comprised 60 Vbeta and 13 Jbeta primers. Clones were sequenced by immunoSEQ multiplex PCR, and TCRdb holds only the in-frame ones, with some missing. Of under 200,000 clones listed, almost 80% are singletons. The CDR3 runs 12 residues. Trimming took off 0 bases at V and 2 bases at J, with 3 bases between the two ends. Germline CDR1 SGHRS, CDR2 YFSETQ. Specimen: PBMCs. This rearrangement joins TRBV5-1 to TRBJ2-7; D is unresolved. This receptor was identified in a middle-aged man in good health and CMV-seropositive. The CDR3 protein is CASSLDTYEQYF. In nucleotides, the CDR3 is TGCGCCAGCAGCTTGGATACCTACGAGCAGTACTTC.